The 21 T cell receptor beta chains given below trace back to one sample, sequenced in a study of vaccination and CD4 T cells after COVID-19. An Oncomine TCR Beta short-read assay was used to sequence the DNA from cultured CD4+ T cells. TCRdb itself ran the PCR reads through MiXCR, one entry per CDR3 protein. The table shows around 15,000 distinct CDR3 sequences, with around 48% occurring only once. These receptors' targets are unknown. Time point reported: late sampling 161 to 241 days after vaccination in three convalescent patients. Sample treatment: approximately 10-day PBMC culture with coronavirus spike peptide pools or control peptides (ViraFEST assay). This material consisted of CD4+ T cells from blood, cultured in vitro, taken about 7 months after SARS-CoV-2 vaccination. These receptors were collected from a human donor who had recovered from COVID-19.

The rearrangement links TRBV20-1 to TRBJ1-1; 8 bases are a match to TRBD1. Germline V gives CDR1 DFQATT, CDR2 SNEGSKA (reference sequence). Germline trimming cut 3 bases from V and 3 bases from J; bases unmatched to any gene: 6. The CDR3 runs to 14 residues. The CDR3 sequence is CSASPGTGDTEAFF. CDR3 DNA sequence: TGCAGTGCTAGTCCCGGGACAGGTGACACTGAAGCTTTCTTT.

This chain connects TRBV7-3 to TRBJ1-2, with 9 bases aligning to TRBD1. The CDR3 is 13 amino acids. The V segment lost 5 bases and the J segment 8 bases; nucleotides outside the gene matches: 6. Germline V lookup: CDR1 SGHTA, CDR2 FQGTGA. In nucleotides, the CDR3 is TGTGCCAGCAGCCCCGGGACAGGGCGAGGCTACACCTTC. Protein sequence: CASSPGTGRGYTF.

This rearrangement joins TRBV5-1 to TRBJ2-5, with TRBD2 as a possible D gene (5 bases). The CDR3 sequence is 15 residues long. Trimming left V 4 bases short and J 5 bases short, with 18 bases between. Germline assignment: CDR1 SGHRS and CDR2 YFSETQ. This CDR3 is CASSPGRAEWETQYF. CDR3 DNA: TGCGCCAGCAGCCCGGGTCGAGCGGAATGGGAGACCCAGTACTTC.

A single count supports this clonotype. The rearrangement joins TRBV30 to TRBJ1-5; D perhaps matches TRBD1 (6 bases). Trimming took 1 base from V and 6 from J, leaving 13 bases between them. The CDR3 runs 14 residues. Germline V gene sequence: CDR1 GTSNPN, CDR2 SVGIG (reference sequence). CDR3 nucleotide sequence: TGTGCCTGGAGTGCCGTCCGGGGGGCTCAGCCCCAGCATTTT. This codes for CAWSAVRGAQPQHF.

This clonotype is medium-sized within its sample. The rearrangement uses TRBV27 and TRBJ1-1; 10 nucleotides agree with TRBD1. This CDR3 contains 15 residues. Per germline, CDR1 MNHEY and CDR2 SMNVEV (reference sequence). V was clipped by 5 bases and J by 1 base; unmatched bases: 4. CDR3 in DNA: TGTGCCAGCAGTCCCCGACAGGGGGCGAACACTGAAGCTTTCTTT. This codes for CASSPRQGANTEAFF.

This clonotype appeared a few times. The gene calls are TRBV20-1 and TRBJ2-1; TRBD2 matches 10 bases. Losses at the gene ends were 3 bases for V and 10 bases for J; bases not matched to a gene: 9. The CDR3 runs 14 residues. Germline V gene lookup returns CDR1 DFQATT and CDR2 SNEGSKA (reference sequence). CDR3 sequence reads: CSASERGGSVEQFF. In DNA, the CDR3 is TGCAGTGCTAGTGAGCGGGGGGGCTCGGTAGAGCAGTTCTTC.

The rearrangement joins TRBV5-8 to TRBJ1-2, with D unresolved. The CDR3 covers 15 residues. The V gene's germline CDR1 is SGHTS and CDR2 YDEGEE. V was trimmed by 4 bases and J by 4 bases, leaving 17 bases between them. CDR3 DNA sequence: TGTGCCAGCAGCGGGTACCGGGAGGACCTCTATGGCTACACCTTC. Translation gives CASSGYREDLYGYTF.

V is TRBV7-2 and J is TRBJ2-5, with 7 bases fitting TRBD2. Germline CDR1 SGHTA, CDR2 FQGNSA. Trimming at V came to 1 base and at J to 4 bases, leaving 9 bases not matched to a gene. The CDR3 has 16 amino acids. CDR3 in amino acids: CASSLVGGSVPETQYF. CDR3 sequence (DNA): TGTGCCAGCAGCTTAGTGGGCGGGAGTGTCCCAGAGACCCAGTACTTC.

In this sample, this clonotype turned up a few times. V is TRBV6-1 and J is TRBJ1-5, with 9 bases matching TRBD1. Germline V CDR1 and CDR2: MNHNS, SASEGT. The CDR3 extends over 17 amino acids. Unmatched junction bases numbered 10, after V lost 4 bases and J lost 3 bases. The CDR3 bases are TGTGCCAGCAGTGCCCCGCGGGACAGGGTGCCCAATCAGCCCCAGCATTTT. Translated, it gives CASSAPRDRVPNQPQHF.

The chain is built from TRBV20-1 and TRBJ2-5; D unclear. V lost 0 bases to trimming and J lost 5 bases, with 16 bases between them. The CDR3 contains 15 residues. The V gene's germline CDR1 is DFQATT and CDR2 SNEGSKA (reference sequence). The CDR3 DNA is TGCAGTGCTAGAGATCTGACGGTATTTGAGGAGACCCAGTACTTC. It translates to CSARDLTVFEETQYF.

The V gene is TRBV5-4, the J gene TRBJ2-5; D not certain. Trimming took 0 bases from V and 5 from J, leaving 11 bases between them. This CDR3 has 14 residues. The germline V gene has CDR1 SGHNT and CDR2 YYREEE (reference sequence). In nucleotides, the CDR3 is TGTGCCAGCAGCTTGGGTCGTGAGTTTGAGACCCAGTACTTC. Amino acids: CASSLGREFETQYF.

The rearrangement uses TRBV20-1 and TRBJ2-3; D possibly uses TRBD1 or TRBD2 (5 bases each). The CDR3 covers 13 residues. Germline values: CDR1 DFQATT, CDR2 SNEGSKA (reference sequence). Trimming shortened V by 5 bases and J by 6 bases, and 15 bases separated the two germline ends. The CDR3: CSAGPGTVDTQYF. The CDR3 nucleotides read TGCAGTGCTGGTCCCGGGACGGTTGATACGCAGTATTTT.

This clonotype was seen more than once but under ten times. This chain joins TRBV20-1 and TRBJ2-1, with 10 bases fitting TRBD2. Germline lookup yields CDR1 DFQATT and CDR2 SNEGSKA (reference sequence). The V segment lost 7 bases and the J segment 8 bases; nucleotides outside the gene matches: 11. CDR3 size: 14 residues. CDR3 DNA: TGCAGTGTAACGAGACTAGCGGGCAGGGATGAGCAGTTCTTC. Protein product: CSVTRLAGRDEQFF.

The rearrangement joins TRBV2 to TRBJ2-7, with a possible D match to TRBD2 (6 bases). The V gene lost 3 bases and the J gene lost 3 bases, with 9 bases spanning the gap. Germline CDR1 SNHLY, CDR2 FYNNEI. The CDR3 is made up of 13 amino acids. The CDR3 region is CASSDPGLYEQYF. The DNA of the CDR3 is TGTGCCAGCAGTGATCCGGGACTCTACGAGCAGTACTTC.

This chain uses TRBV20-1 with TRBJ2-7, with 9 nucleotides matching TRBD2. The CDR3 is 13 residues long. V lost 5 bases to trimming and J lost 3 bases; unmatched junction nucleotides: 5. Germline V lookup: CDR1 DFQATT, CDR2 SNEGSKA (reference sequence). The CDR3 loop is CSAEAGGRYEQYF. DNA for the CDR3: TGCAGTGCTGAGGCGGGAGGGCGCTACGAGCAGTACTTC.

This clonotype was seen a handful of times. The gene calls are TRBV20-1 and TRBJ1-2; TRBD1 agrees at 7 bases. V was clipped by 1 base and J by 5 bases; unmatched bases: 4. The germline CDR1 and CDR2 sequences are DFQATT and SNEGSKA (reference sequence). The CDR3 spans 13 residues. The CDR3 sequence is CSARVPGGYGYTF. The CDR3 DNA reads as TGCAGTGCTAGAGTACCAGGGGGGTATGGCTACACCTTC.

The genes are TRBV5-8 and TRBJ2-1; 10 bases fit TRBD2. The CDR3 totals 16 residues. V lost 5 bases to trimming and J lost 0 bases; unmatched junction nucleotides: 5. The V gene's germline CDR1 is SGHTS and CDR2 YDEGEE. The CDR3, as DNA: TGTGCCAGCAGATCCGGGACTAGCGTCTCCTACAATGAGCAGTTCTTC. Translation: CASRSGTSVSYNEQFF. Full variable domain (rest looked up from reference TRBV5-8 and TRBJ2-1): EAGVTQSPTHLIKTRGQQATLRCSPISGHTSVYWYQQALGLGLQFLLWYDEGEERNRGNFPPRFSGRQFPNYSSELNVNALELEDSALYLCASRSGTSVSYNEQFFGPGTRLTVL.

The chain recombines TRBV24-1 with TRBJ2-1, with 7 bases fitting TRBD1. The V and J ends lost 4 bases and 4 bases, in that order; junction bases with no gene match: 6. Germline V gives CDR1 KGHDR, CDR2 SFDVKD. This CDR3 is 15 amino acids long. CDR3 in amino acids: CATSEGQVGYNEQFF. The DNA of the CDR3 is TGTGCCACCAGTGAAGGACAGGTCGGATACAATGAGCAGTTCTTC.

V and J are TRBV20-1 and TRBJ2-1, with D unclear. CDR3 length equals 13 residues. Deletions cut 7 bases from V and 1 base from J, with 11 bases between. Germline loops: CDR1 DFQATT, CDR2 SNEGSKA (reference sequence). CDR3 sequence reads: CSGVRMSYNEQFF. The CDR3 region has the DNA TGCAGTGGCGTTAGGATGTCCTACAATGAGCAGTTCTTC.

This chain uses TRBV21-1 with TRBJ2-7; the D call TRBD1 from the table was never checked on the DNA. TRBV21-1 is termed a pseudogene. CDR3 length: 15 amino acids. CDR3 coding DNA: TGTGCCAGCATCGCGAGGGGCAGGAGCTCCTACGAGCAGTACTTC. This sequence encodes CASIARGRSSYEQYF.

This clonotype was seen a few times. The V call is TRBV7-2, the J call TRBJ2-5; 10 bases map to TRBD2. CDR3 length: 16 residues. Germline V gene data show CDR1 as SGHTA and CDR2 as FQGNSA. With 1 base clipped from V and 1 base from J, the junction kept 3 bases outside the gene matches. The chain's CDR3 is CASSLVPSGGQETQYF. DNA for the CDR3: TGTGCCAGCAGCTTAGTGCCTAGCGGGGGCCAAGAGACCCAGTACTTC.